A single sample is the source of the 14 T cell receptor beta chains below, sequenced in a study of T cells in narcolepsy. TCRdb's copy holds only in-frame clones and misses some; the assay was immunoSEQ multiplex PCR. The sample includes about 18,000 clones, just over 85% of them seen just once. Input material: memory (CD45RA-) CD4+ T cells from blood. The source of these receptors is a human donor in good health.

The gene calls are TRBV2 and TRBJ1-5, with 9 bases fitting TRBD1. Germline V lookup: CDR1 SNHLY, CDR2 FYNNEI. With V trimmed by 6 bases and J by 8 bases, 8 bases remained unmatched. The CDR3 consists of 14 residues. In nucleotides, the CDR3 is TGTGCCAGCAGCGCCGACAGGGGGTTCAAGCCCCAGCATTTT. Amino acids: CASSADRGFKPQHF.

The chain is built from TRBV29-1 and TRBJ1-1; maybe TRBD1 (6 bases). This CDR3 has 13 residues. Between the trimmed V and J ends, which lost 7 bases and 10 bases, there was a span of 22 bases. Germline values: CDR1 SQVTM, CDR2 ANQGSEA. The CDR3 is CSASMGGEVAAFF. DNA for the CDR3: TGCAGCGCCTCTATGGGGGGCGAGGTAGCAGCTTTCTTT.

This clone was found once. This chain joins TRBV19 and TRBJ2-2, with 14 positions matching TRBD2. Germline V gene lookup returns CDR1 LNHDA and CDR2 SQIVND (reference sequence). The CDR3 is 16 residues long. Trimming cost V 5 bases and J 7 bases; bases outside gene matches: 6. The CDR3 region is CASSQTSGRVFGELFF. The CDR3 region has the DNA TGTGCCAGTAGTCAGACTAGCGGGAGGGTTTTCGGGGAGCTGTTTTTT.

The chain couples TRBV19 to TRBJ2-1; 7 bases align to TRBD2. Germline loops: CDR1 LNHDA, CDR2 SQIVND (reference sequence). This CDR3 contains 14 residues. The V and J ends lost 7 bases and 6 bases, in that order; junction bases with no gene match: 9. The CDR3 DNA sequence: TGTGCCAGTATCGGAGCGGGAAGAGTCAATGAGCAGTTCTTC. Translated, it gives CASIGAGRVNEQFF. Full variable domain (outside the CDR3, taken from reference TRBV19 and TRBJ2-1): DGGITQSPKYLFRKEGQNVTLSCEQNLNHDAMYWYRQDPGQGLRLIYYSQIVNDFQKGDIAEGYSVSREKKESFPLTVTSAQKNPTAFYLCASIGAGRVNEQFFGPGTRLTVL.

The genes are TRBV7-3 and TRBJ2-2, with a weak D call TRBD1 (5 bases). The length of the CDR3 is 16 residues. V was cut by 2 bases and J by 6 bases, with 16 bases left in between. Germline CDR1 reads SGHTA; CDR2 reads FQGTGA. CDR3 nucleotides: TGTGCCAGCAGCTTAGGGCCAGGGTTGTACTCCGGGGAGCTGTTTTTT. Translating gives CASSLGPGLYSGELFF.

The V call is TRBV19, the J call TRBJ1-1; D ambiguous. This CDR3 contains 14 residues. Germline V gives CDR1 LNHDA, CDR2 SQIVND (reference sequence). With 5 bases removed from V and 7 bases from J, the gap between germline ends came to 17 bases. The CDR3 sequence is CASSSQSPPFEAFF. The CDR3 DNA reads TGTGCCAGTAGTTCCCAGAGCCCGCCATTTGAAGCTTTCTTT.

The chain employs TRBV5-5 and TRBJ1-1, with D tentatively TRBD1 (6 bases). CDR1 SGHKS and CDR2 YYEKEE come from the germline V gene (reference sequence). The CDR3 runs to 13 residues. V was clipped by 3 bases and J by 2 bases, with 8 bases between them. The CDR3 loop reads CASSWGHNTEAFF. CDR3 sequence (DNA): TGTGCCAGCAGCTGGGGGCATAACACTGAAGCTTTCTTT.

This sequence joins TRBV5-6 and TRBJ2-7; TRBD2 aligns across 11 bases. CDR1 and CDR2 (germline): SGHDT, YYEEEE. V lost 4 bases and J lost 5; bases outside the gene matches: 8. There are 15 residues in the CDR3. The CDR3 DNA is TGTGCCAGCAGCCTAGTGGGGACTAGCGGCGACGAGCAGTACTTC. Translation: CASSLVGTSGDEQYF.

The chain carries TRBV5-5 and TRBJ1-1, with 12 bases identical to TRBD1. The trim removed 5 bases at V and 4 bases at J, leaving 9 bases unmatched. Germline CDR1 reads SGHKS; CDR2 reads YYEKEE (reference sequence). The CDR3 sequence is 16 residues long. Here the CDR3 reads CASRHPGQGAITEAFF. Here the CDR3 DNA reads TGTGCCAGCAGACATCCGGGACAGGGGGCGATCACTGAAGCTTTCTTT.

The rearrangement joins TRBV11-3 to TRBJ2-1; either TRBD1 or TRBD2 may supply D (5 bases each). Germline V gene data show CDR1 as SGHNT and CDR2 as YENEEA. The CDR3 spans 15 residues. Trimming removed 1 base from V and 2 bases from J, with 9 bases in between. The CDR3 loop is CASSLAGTTYNEQFF. The CDR3 nucleotides read TGTGCCAGCAGCTTAGCCGGGACCACCTACAATGAGCAGTTCTTC.

The J gene is TRBJ1-4, the V gene TRBV27; 7 bases match TRBD1. The CDR3 is 16 residues long. Germline V gene lookup returns CDR1 MNHEY and CDR2 SMNVEV (reference sequence). The junction had 14 bases not matched to a gene; V was cut back by 7 bases and J by 6 bases. Written as DNA, the CDR3 is TGTGCCAGCAACCCGACAGGGAGCTCGGCCTATGAAAAACTGTTTTTT. Protein: CASNPTGSSAYEKLFF.

The V gene is TRBV9, the J gene TRBJ1-1, with TRBD1 matching over 11 bases. This CDR3 comprises 15 residues. Germline loops: CDR1 SGDLS, CDR2 YYNGEE. Trimming at V came to 0 bases and at J to 5 bases, leaving 3 bases not matched to a gene. CDR3 sequence (DNA): TGTGCCAGCAGCGTAGGGACAGGGGGCGGTACTGAAGCTTTCTTT. The encoded protein is CASSVGTGGGTEAFF.

V usage is TRBV27 and J usage is TRBJ1-1; D is perhaps TRBD1 (6 bases). This CDR3 is 13 amino acids long. Trimming left V 6 bases short and J 4 bases short, with 12 bases between. Germline V gene lookup returns CDR1 MNHEY and CDR2 SMNVEV (reference sequence). Here the CDR3 DNA reads TGTGCCAGCAGGCCTCAGGGGCCCACTGAAGCTTTCTTT. This encodes CASRPQGPTEAFF.

The chain couples TRBV29-1 to TRBJ1-1, with TRBD1 identical over 8 bases. V was clipped by 4 bases and J by 3 bases; unmatched bases: 10. CDR1 SQVTM and CDR2 ANQGSEA come from the germline V gene. The CDR3 length is 15 residues. The CDR3 here is CSVGGTGRVDTEAFF. As DNA, the CDR3 is TGCAGCGTTGGGGGGACAGGACGGGTGGACACTGAAGCTTTCTTT.